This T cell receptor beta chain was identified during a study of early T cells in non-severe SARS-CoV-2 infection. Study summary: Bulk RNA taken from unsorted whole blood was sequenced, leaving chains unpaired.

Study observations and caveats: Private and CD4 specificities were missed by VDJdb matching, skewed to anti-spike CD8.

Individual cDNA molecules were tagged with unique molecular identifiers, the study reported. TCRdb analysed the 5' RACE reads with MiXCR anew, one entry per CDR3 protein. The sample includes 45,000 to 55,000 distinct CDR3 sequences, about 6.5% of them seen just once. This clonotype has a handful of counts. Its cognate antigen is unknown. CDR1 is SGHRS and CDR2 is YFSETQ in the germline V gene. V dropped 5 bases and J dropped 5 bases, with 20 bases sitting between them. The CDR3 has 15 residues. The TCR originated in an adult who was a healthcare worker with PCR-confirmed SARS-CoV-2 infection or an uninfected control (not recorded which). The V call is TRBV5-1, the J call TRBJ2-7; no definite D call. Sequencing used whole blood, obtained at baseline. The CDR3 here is CASRSIVGDDDEQYF. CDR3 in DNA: TGCGCCAGCAGAAGTATCGTTGGGGATGACGACGAGCAGTACTTC.